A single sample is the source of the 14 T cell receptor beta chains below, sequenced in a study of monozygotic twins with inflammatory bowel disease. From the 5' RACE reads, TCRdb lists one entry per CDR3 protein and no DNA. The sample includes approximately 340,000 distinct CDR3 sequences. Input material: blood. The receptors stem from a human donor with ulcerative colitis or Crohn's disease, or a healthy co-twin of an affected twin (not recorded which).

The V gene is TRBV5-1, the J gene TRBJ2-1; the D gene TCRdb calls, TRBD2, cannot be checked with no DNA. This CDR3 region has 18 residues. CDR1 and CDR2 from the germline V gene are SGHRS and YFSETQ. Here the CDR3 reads CASSLVSSGRSSYNEQFF.

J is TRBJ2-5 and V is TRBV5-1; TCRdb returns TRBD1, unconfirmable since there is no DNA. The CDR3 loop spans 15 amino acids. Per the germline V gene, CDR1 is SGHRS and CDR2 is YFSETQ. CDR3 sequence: CASSPRGQEIETQYF.

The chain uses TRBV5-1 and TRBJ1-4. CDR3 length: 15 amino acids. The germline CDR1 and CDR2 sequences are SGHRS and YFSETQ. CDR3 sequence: CASSPSSFPNEKLFF.

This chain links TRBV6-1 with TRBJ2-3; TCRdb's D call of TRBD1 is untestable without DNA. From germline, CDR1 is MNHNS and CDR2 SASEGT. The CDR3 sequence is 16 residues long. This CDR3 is CASGRQVTSGTDTQYF.

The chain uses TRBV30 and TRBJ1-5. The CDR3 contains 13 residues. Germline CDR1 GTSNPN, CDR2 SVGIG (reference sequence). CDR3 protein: CAWSVRSGQPQHF.

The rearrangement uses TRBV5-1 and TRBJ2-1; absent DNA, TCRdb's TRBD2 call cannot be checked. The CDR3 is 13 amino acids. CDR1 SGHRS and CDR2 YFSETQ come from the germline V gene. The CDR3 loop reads CASSGLAGEKQFF.

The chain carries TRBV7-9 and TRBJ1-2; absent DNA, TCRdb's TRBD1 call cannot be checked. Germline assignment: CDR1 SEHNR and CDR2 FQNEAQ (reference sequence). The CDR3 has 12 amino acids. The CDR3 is CASSQLTGADTF.

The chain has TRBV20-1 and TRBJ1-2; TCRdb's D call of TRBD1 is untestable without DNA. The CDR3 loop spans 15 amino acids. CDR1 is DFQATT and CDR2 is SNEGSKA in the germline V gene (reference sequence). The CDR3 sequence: CSARDRTGSNYGYTF.

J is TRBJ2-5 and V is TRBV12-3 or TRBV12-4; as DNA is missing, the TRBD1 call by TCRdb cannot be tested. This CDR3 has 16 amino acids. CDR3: CASSTSDRGVEETQYF.

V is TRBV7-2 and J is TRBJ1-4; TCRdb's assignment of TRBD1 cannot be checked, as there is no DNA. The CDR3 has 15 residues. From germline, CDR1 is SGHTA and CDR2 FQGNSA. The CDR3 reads CASSPVGAVNEKLFF.

CDR3 in amino acids: CASSLTGRVYEQYF. The V call is TRBV27, the J call TRBJ2-7; TCRdb gives TRBD2 as the D gene, but with no DNA this cannot be confirmed. Germline V gene data show CDR1 as MNHEY and CDR2 as SMNVEV (reference sequence). The CDR3 spans 14 residues.

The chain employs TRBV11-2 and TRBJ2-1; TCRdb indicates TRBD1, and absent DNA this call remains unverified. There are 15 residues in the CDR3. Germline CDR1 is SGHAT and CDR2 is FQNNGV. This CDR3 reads CASSQQGVSGNEQFF.

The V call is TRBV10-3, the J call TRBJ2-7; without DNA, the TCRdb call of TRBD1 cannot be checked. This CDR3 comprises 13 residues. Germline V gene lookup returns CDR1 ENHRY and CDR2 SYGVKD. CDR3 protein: CAIGQGVTYEQYF.

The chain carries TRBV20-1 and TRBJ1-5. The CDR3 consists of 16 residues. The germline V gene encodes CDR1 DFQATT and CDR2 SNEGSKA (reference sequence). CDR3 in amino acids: CSARDRGEGSNQPQHF.